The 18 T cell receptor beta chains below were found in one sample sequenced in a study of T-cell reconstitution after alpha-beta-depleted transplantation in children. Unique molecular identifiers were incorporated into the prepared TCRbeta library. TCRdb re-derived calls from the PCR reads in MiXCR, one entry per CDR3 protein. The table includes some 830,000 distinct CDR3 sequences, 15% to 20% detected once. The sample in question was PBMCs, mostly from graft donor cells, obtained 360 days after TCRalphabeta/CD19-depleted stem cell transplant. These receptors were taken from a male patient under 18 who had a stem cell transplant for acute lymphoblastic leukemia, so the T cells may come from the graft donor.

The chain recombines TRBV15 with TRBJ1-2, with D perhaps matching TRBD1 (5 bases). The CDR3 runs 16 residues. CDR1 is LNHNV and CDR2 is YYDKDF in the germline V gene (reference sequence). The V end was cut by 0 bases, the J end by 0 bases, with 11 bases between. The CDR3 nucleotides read TGTGCCACCAGCAGAGATCAGACAGCAGCTAACTATGGCTACACCTTC. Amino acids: CATSRDQTAANYGYTF.

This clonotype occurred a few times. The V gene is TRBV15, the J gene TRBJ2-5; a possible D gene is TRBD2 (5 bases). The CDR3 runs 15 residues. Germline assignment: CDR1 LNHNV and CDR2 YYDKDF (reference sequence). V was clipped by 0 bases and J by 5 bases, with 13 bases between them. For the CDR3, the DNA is TGTGCCACCAGCAGAGAGGACTCCCGGGCGGAGACCCAGTACTTC. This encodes CATSREDSRAETQYF.

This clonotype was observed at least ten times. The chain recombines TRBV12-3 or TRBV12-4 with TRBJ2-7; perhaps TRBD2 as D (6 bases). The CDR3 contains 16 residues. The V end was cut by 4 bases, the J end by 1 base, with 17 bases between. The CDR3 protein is CASSSATSLGSYEQYF. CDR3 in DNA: TGTGCCAGCAGTTCGGCTACTAGCCTCGGGTCCTACGAGCAGTACTTC.

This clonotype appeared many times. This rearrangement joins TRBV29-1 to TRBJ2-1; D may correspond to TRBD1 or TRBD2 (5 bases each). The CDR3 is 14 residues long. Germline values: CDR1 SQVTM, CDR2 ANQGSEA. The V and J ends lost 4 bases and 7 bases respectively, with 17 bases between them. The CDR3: CSVVEYGTQNEQFF. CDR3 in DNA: TGCAGCGTTGTTGAATACGGGACGCAGAATGAGCAGTTCTTC.

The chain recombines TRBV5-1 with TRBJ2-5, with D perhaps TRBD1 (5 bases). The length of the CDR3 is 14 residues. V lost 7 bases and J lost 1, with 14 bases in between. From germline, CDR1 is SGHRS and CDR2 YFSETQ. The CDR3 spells CASADRRIQETQYF. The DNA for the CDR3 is TGCGCCAGCGCTGACAGACGGATCCAAGAGACCCAGTACTTC.

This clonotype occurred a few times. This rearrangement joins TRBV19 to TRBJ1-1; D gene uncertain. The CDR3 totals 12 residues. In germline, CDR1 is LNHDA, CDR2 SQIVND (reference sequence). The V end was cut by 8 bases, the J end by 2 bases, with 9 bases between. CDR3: CASAWRNTEAFF. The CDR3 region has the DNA TGTGCCAGTGCTTGGAGAAACACTGAAGCTTTCTTT.

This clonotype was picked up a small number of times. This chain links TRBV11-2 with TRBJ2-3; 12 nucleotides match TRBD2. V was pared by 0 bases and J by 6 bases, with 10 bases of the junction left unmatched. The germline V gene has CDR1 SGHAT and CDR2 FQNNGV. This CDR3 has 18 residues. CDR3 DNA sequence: TGTGCCAGCAGCTTAGACCCCGGGACTAGCGGGTTCCGGGATACGCAGTATTTT. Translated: CASSLDPGTSGFRDTQYF.

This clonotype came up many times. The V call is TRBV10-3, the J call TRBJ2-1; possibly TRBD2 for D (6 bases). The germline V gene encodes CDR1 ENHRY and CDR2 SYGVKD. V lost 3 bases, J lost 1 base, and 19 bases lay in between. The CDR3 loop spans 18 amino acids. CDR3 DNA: TGTGCCATCAGTGACTGGTCTTCCGGGACTCTGTCCTACAATGAGCAGTTCTTC. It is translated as CAISDWSSGTLSYNEQFF.

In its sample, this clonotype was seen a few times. Here the CDR3 reads CASSYLTGTNEQYF. The CDR3 DNA reads TGTGCCAGCAGTTACTTAACAGGGACTAACGAGCAGTACTTC. The chain couples TRBV6-5 to TRBJ2-7; maybe TRBD2 (7 bases). The CDR3 is made up of 14 amino acids. Germline values: CDR1 MNHEY, CDR2 SVGAGI. V lost 1 base and J 5 bases, leaving 12 bases between the germline ends.

CDR3 coding DNA: TGTGCCACCAGCAGAGTCCTGTTTAATTCACCCCTCCACTTT. Its translation is CATSRVLFNSPLHF. The rearrangement joins TRBV15 to TRBJ1-6, with D uncertain. Germline V gives CDR1 LNHNV, CDR2 YYDKDF (reference sequence). CDR3 length equals 14 residues. Trimming removed 1 base at V and 6 bases at J, with 7 bases between.

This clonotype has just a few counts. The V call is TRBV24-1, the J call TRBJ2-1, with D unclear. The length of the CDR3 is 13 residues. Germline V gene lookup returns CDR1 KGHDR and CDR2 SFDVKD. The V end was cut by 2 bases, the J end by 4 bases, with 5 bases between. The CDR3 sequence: CATSDWLYNEQFF. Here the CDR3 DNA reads TGTGCCACCAGTGATTGGCTATACAATGAGCAGTTCTTC.

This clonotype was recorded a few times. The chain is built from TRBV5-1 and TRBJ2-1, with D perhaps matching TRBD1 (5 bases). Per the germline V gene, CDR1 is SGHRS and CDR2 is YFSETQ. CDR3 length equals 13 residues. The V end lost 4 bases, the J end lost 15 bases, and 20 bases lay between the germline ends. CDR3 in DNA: TGCGCCAGCAGCGCCCCTCCAGCGCCCCAGGGGTTCTTC. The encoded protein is CASSAPPAPQGFF.

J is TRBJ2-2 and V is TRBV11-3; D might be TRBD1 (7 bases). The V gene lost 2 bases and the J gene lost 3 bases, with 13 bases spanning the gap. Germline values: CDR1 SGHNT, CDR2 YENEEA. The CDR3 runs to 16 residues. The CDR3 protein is CASSLRGGGYTGELFF. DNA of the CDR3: TGTGCCAGCAGCTTACGTGGAGGGGGCTACACCGGGGAGCTGTTTTTT. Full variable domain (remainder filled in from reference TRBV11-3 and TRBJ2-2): EAGVVQSPRYKIIEKKQPVAFWCNPISGHNTLYWYLQNLGQGPELLIRYENEEAVDDSQLPKDRFSAERLKGVDSTLKIQPAELGDSAVYLCASSLRGGGYTGELFFGEGSRLTVL.

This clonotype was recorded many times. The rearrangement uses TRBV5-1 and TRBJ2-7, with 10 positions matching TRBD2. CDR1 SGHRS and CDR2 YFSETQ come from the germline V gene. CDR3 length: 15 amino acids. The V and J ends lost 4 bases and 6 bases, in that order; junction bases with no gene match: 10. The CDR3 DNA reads TGCGCCAGCAGCCCCCTAGCGGGAGCAGGGAGCGAGCAGTACTTC. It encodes CASSPLAGAGSEQYF.

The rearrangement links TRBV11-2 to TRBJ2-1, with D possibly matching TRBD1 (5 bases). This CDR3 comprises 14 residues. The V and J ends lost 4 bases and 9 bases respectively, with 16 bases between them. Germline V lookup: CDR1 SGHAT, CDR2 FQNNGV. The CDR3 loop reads CASSSLRGSLEQFF. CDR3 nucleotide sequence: TGTGCCAGCAGCTCCTTAAGGGGCAGCCTTGAGCAGTTCTTC. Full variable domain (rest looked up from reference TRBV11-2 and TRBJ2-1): EAGVAQSPRYKIIEKRQSVAFWCNPISGHATLYWYQQILGQGPKLLIQFQNNGVVDDSQLPKDRFSAERLKGVDSTLKIQPAKLEDSAVYLCASSSLRGSLEQFFGPGTRLTVL.

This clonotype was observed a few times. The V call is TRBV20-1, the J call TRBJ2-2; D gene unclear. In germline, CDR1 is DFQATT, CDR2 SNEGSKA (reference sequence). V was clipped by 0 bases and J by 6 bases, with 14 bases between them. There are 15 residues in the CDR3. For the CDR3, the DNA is TGCAGTGCTAGAGAAGACCGAGCGCTAGCCGGGGAGCTGTTTTTT. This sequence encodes CSAREDRALAGELFF.

CDR3 protein: CASRPLAHNEQFF. As DNA, the CDR3 is TGTGCCAGCAGACCTTTAGCGCACAATGAGCAGTTCTTC. The gene calls are TRBV7-8 and TRBJ2-1; D is possibly TRBD2 (5 bases). Between the trimmed V and J ends, which lost 6 bases and 5 bases, there was a span of 11 bases. There are 13 residues in the CDR3. Germline V CDR1 and CDR2: SGHVS, FQNEAQ.

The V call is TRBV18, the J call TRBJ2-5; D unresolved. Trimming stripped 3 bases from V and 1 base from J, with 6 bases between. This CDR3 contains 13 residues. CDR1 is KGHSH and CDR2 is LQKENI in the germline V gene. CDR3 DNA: TGTGCCAGCTCACCGCAGGCCCAAGAGACCCAGTACTTC. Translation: CASSPQAQETQYF.